This T cell receptor beta chain was recovered during a study of blood T cell repertoires in COVID-19. This clone was counted once. V shed 2 bases, J shed 1 base, and the junction held 7 bases outside the gene matches. Germline CDR1 is MNHNS and CDR2 is SASEGT. This CDR3 is built from 17 residues. Libraries were prepared by immunoSEQ multiplex PCR; TCRdb keeps only in-frame clonotypes and omits some of them. In the table there are some 210,000 clones, 70% to 90% of which are singletons. This TCR derives from a woman between 65 and 79 years old with active or convalescent COVID-19. The chain recombines TRBV6-1 with TRBJ1-1; TRBD1 matches 10 bases. The specimen sequenced was peripheral blood. Here the CDR3 reads CASSESRDRGPNTEAFF. The CDR3 DNA reads as TGTGCCAGCAGTGAATCCCGGGACAGGGGCCCGAACACTGAAGCTTTCTTT.